This passage covers 5 T cell receptor beta chains from one sample sequenced in a study of patients and donors after allogeneic stem cell transplantation. Using its own MiXCR run on the RT-PCR reads, TCRdb lists one record per CDR3 protein. The sample includes approximately 170,000 distinct CDR3 sequences, 30% of them seen just once. Material for sequencing was blood, either unsorted or a sorted T cell fraction (not recorded which). The receptors here all came from a human donor who was either an allogeneic HSCT recipient or a stem cell or donor lymphocyte infusion donor (not recorded which). It is not recorded whose cells these are; they may come from a transplant donor.

This clonotype was seen a handful of times. The V call is TRBV6-2 or TRBV6-3, the J call TRBJ1-2; no clear D gene. CDR1 is MNHEY, CDR2 SVGEGT, per germline. V shed 5 bases and J shed 4 bases, with 11 bases lying between them. The CDR3 contains 13 residues. The CDR3 DNA is TGTGCCAGCAGTACCGGTCATTTCTATGGCTACACCTTC. This translates into CASSTGHFYGYTF.

This clonotype has just a few counts. The rearrangement joins TRBV7-9 to TRBJ2-1; D possibly corresponds to TRBD2 (6 bases). Germline loops: CDR1 SEHNR, CDR2 FQNEAQ (reference sequence). The CDR3 is made up of 13 amino acids. V lost 11 bases and J 4 bases, leaving 15 bases between the germline ends. In DNA form, the CDR3 reads TGTGCCCTCCTCGGGGGAGTTTACAATGAGCAGTTCTTC. It codes for CALLGGVYNEQFF.

The V call is TRBV20-1, the J call TRBJ2-4; 12 positions match TRBD2. The CDR3 totals 15 residues. The V segment lost 6 bases and the J segment 6 bases; nucleotides outside the gene matches: 9. Germline V lookup: CDR1 DFQATT, CDR2 SNEGSKA (reference sequence). CDR3 DNA: TGCAGTGCAACCCTAGCGGGAGGGCCTGGAAACATTCAGTACTTC. It encodes CSATLAGGPGNIQYF.

The rearrangement joins TRBV6-5 to TRBJ2-1; D uncertain. Germline values: CDR1 MNHEY, CDR2 SVGAGI. This CDR3 has 13 residues. Between the trimmed V and J ends, which lost 2 bases and 9 bases, there was a span of 11 bases. The CDR3 sequence is CASSYGKAGEQFF. Written as DNA, the CDR3 is TGTGCCAGCAGTTACGGAAAGGCCGGTGAGCAGTTCTTC.

This clonotype has a handful of counts. The chain recombines TRBV27 with TRBJ1-1, with 7 bases identical to TRBD1. The CDR3 is 13 residues long. The trim removed 6 bases at V and 7 bases at J, leaving 8 bases unmatched. The germline V gene has CDR1 MNHEY and CDR2 SMNVEV (reference sequence). CDR3 DNA: TGTGCCAGCAGCCCGAACGGACAGGTTGAAGCTTTCTTT. Amino acid sequence: CASSPNGQVEAFF.